The rows below give T cell receptor beta chains drawn from one sample of a study of beta chain features in type 1 diabetes. Assay: immunoSEQ multiplex PCR; the TCRdb copy retains only in-frame clones and omits some. Among 120,000 or so clones listed, around 16% were seen once. Sequenced input: central memory CD4+ T cells from blood. These receptors all stem from a man aged 18 to 35 with type 1 diabetes. Each CDR3 is given with its conserved first and last residue. Each record gives: V gene, D gene, J gene, CDR3 protein. The D gene is left open where the match is weak.

TRBV7-6	TRBD2	TRBJ2-3	CASSLLPSGQPSSTDTQYF
TRBV28	TRBD2	TRBJ2-1	CASSTSGTSYNEQFF
TRBV2	TRBD2	TRBJ2-3	CASSGSSGSGTQYF
TRBV5-1	TRBD1	TRBJ2-5	CASSLDRARETQYF
TRBV2	TRBD2	TRBJ2-5	CASWGLAGLGETQYF
TRBV27	TRBD2	TRBJ2-7	CASSLFPGRGGEQYF
TRBV18	NA	TRBJ1-1	CASSPPGWDTEAFF
TRBV29-1	TRBD2	TRBJ2-2	CSVLGFAQRGLAGELFF
TRBV11-3	TRBD2	TRBJ2-1	CASSLGLAAYNEQFF
TRBV5-1	NA	TRBJ2-3	CASSQYGSSTDTQYF
TRBV7-2	NA	TRBJ1-3	CASSLRAGSSGNTIYF
TRBV7-2	NA	TRBJ2-1	CASSLGWGNEQFF
TRBV6-6	NA	TRBJ2-3	CASSPGLPSSTDTQYF
TRBV28	TRBD1	TRBJ2-3	CASSLPSGTASTF
TRBV2	NA	TRBJ2-7	CASSEQNEQYF
TRBV27	TRBD1	TRBJ1-2	CASSWDRNYGYTF
TRBV6-6	TRBD2	TRBJ2-1	CASSYSTSGGYEQFF
TRBV27	NA	TRBJ1-1	CASSYDRSQRVAFF
TRBV2	NA	TRBJ1-5	CASSATGGNQPQHF
TRBV5-1	NA	TRBJ2-1	CASSLDRIDEQFF
TRBV5-4	TRBD1	TRBJ2-3	CASSRSGQGTDTQYF
TRBV18	TRBD2	TRBJ2-1	CASSPLGPGGGIYNEQFF
TRBV10-3	NA	TRBJ2-5	CATAVMGARETQYF
TRBV27	TRBD2	TRBJ2-7	CASSRPGLADEQYF
TRBV4-2	TRBD2	TRBJ2-3	CASSQGTSRGAHTDTQYF
TRBV6-1	TRBD2	TRBJ2-5	CASRLAGGGPETQYF
TRBV4-1	NA	TRBJ1-5	CASSQGLTSNQPQHF
TRBV30	NA	TRBJ1-4	CAWSLTDRNEKLFF
TRBV9	TRBD2	TRBJ2-3	CASSAGSGRVGDTQYF
TRBV5-6	TRBD1	TRBJ2-7	CASSSRQGYEQYF
TRBV28	NA	TRBJ2-7	CASKRGGEQYF
TRBV7-2	NA	TRBJ1-1	CASGEAEAFF
TRBV14	NA	TRBJ1-6	CASSQVSTGNSPLHF
TRBV4-3	TRBD1	TRBJ2-7	CASSQGGTGTGTGEQYF
TRBV11-2	TRBD1	TRBJ1-6	CASSFQGAEGSPLHF
TRBV29-1	NA	TRBJ2-6	CSVRGSGSGANVLTF
TRBV4-3	NA	TRBJ2-2	CASSPRGPNTGELFF
TRBV7-2	NA	TRBJ1-2	CASSLFVGGYTF
TRBV4-2	TRBD2	TRBJ2-5	CASSRRLAGEETQYF
TRBV7-3	TRBD2	TRBJ2-1	CASSLTFAGVKLGPEQFF
TRBV5-1	NA	TRBJ2-1	CASSSWTGNNEQFF
TRBV6-5	NA	TRBJ2-5	CASSYSGLETQYF
TRBV7-6	TRBD1	TRBJ2-3	CASSLTRGPDTQYF
TRBV28	NA	TRBJ1-3	CASSPVKAGNTIYF
TRBV25-1	TRBD1	TRBJ1-1	CASSDEDRDVAFF
TRBV23-1	NA	TRBJ2-3	CASSQLSLCIFTDTQYF
TRBV7-6	TRBD2	TRBJ2-1	CASSSSGGGNEQFF
TRBV11-2	NA	TRBJ2-3	CASSVDRSTDTQYF
TRBV11-1	TRBD2	TRBJ2-1	CASSSNGGAGSNEQFF
TRBV7-2	TRBD1	TRBJ1-2	CASSPRDRGLRGYTF
TRBV29-1	NA	TRBJ1-1	CSVTEAMNTEAFF
TRBV29-1	NA	TRBJ1-1	CSVEGRNTEAFF
TRBV29-1	NA	TRBJ1-1	CSVGHMNTEAFF
TRBV7-2	TRBD1	TRBJ2-7	CASSTGQANEQYF
TRBV6-5	NA	TRBJ2-7	CASTSGVSYEQYF